The 20 T cell receptor beta chains below were found in one sample sequenced in a study of blood T cells in healthy people across ages. Alongside a J-beta primer mix, a sample-barcoded 5' primer served in a second PCR lasting about 7 to 11 cycles. TCRdb called the 5' RACE reads again in MiXCR, with one record for every CDR3 protein. The repertoire consists of approximately 800,000 distinct CDR3 sequences, with around 25% occurring once and the leading ten covering about 3%. Another study also made use of these data, one on T cells of mothers and their children.

The source material was blood. The receptors were gathered from a boy younger than 18 in good health.

V and J are TRBV9 and TRBJ2-1; TRBD2 might be the D (5 bases). V gave up 4 bases and J gave up 7 bases, with 9 bases separating them. Germline V gene data show CDR1 as SGDLS and CDR2 as YYNGEE. The CDR3 runs to 12 residues. DNA for the CDR3: TGTGCCAGCAGCAGACGGACTAATGAGCAGTTCTTC. Translating gives CASSRRTNEQFF.

This clonotype was seen many times. The rearrangement links TRBV3-1 to TRBJ2-3, with 9 bases fitting TRBD2. CDR1 and CDR2 from the germline V gene are LGHDT and YNNKEL (reference sequence). V was pared by 2 bases and J by 3 bases, with 3 bases of the junction left unmatched. The CDR3 covers 15 residues. CDR3 sequence: CASSQLAGQTDTQYF. The CDR3 DNA reads TGTGCCAGCAGCCAACTAGCGGGGCAGACAGATACGCAGTATTTT.

This sequence joins TRBV4-1 and TRBJ1-5; D remains unclear. Germline V gene lookup returns CDR1 MGHRA and CDR2 YSYEKL. Deletions cut 0 bases from V and 6 bases from J, with 6 bases between. The CDR3 contains 13 residues. CDR3 sequence: CASSQETTQPQHF. The DNA of the CDR3 is TGCGCCAGCAGCCAAGAAACCACTCAGCCCCAGCATTTT.

This clonotype showed up many times. This chain links TRBV18 with TRBJ2-5; 12 nucleotides agree with TRBD2. Trimming at V came to 6 bases and at J to 5 bases, leaving 1 base not matched to a gene. Germline V lookup: CDR1 KGHSH, CDR2 LQKENI. The CDR3 covers 13 residues. CDR3 sequence: CASSGTSGETQYF. The DNA of the CDR3 is TGTGCCAGCTCGGGGACTAGCGGGGAGACCCAGTACTTC.

A few counts support this clonotype. V gene TRBV20-1 combines with J gene TRBJ2-5; D tentatively reads TRBD1 or TRBD2 (6 bases each). Trimming stripped 0 bases from V and 2 bases from J, with 13 bases between. Germline V CDR1 and CDR2: DFQATT, SNEGSKA (reference sequence). The CDR3 totals 15 residues. CDR3 residues: CSAREPRGLQETQYF. The DNA of the CDR3 is TGCAGTGCTAGAGAGCCCAGGGGACTTCAAGAGACCCAGTACTTC.

The chain uses TRBV9 and TRBJ2-1; D assignment may be TRBD1 or TRBD2 (6 bases each). V was shortened by 6 bases and J by 5 bases, with 15 bases between the two germline ends. Per the germline V gene, CDR1 is SGDLS and CDR2 is YYNGEE. The CDR3 consists of 14 residues. The CDR3: CASTEGGDHNEQFF. CDR3 bases: TGTGCCAGCACCGAGGGGGGCGATCACAATGAGCAGTTCTTC.

This clonotype appeared a few times. The rearrangement joins TRBV28 to TRBJ2-3; 11 bases map to TRBD2. CDR3 length: 15 amino acids. Germline lookup yields CDR1 MDHEN and CDR2 SYDVKM. J was trimmed by 7 bases and V by 5 bases; bases with no gene match: 8. CDR3 sequence reads: CASSRLAGGAHTQYF. CDR3 DNA sequence: TGTGCCAGCAGTCGGCTAGCGGGGGGTGCTCATACGCAGTATTTT.

This chain joins TRBV15 and TRBJ2-3, with 9 bases matching TRBD2. The V segment lost 0 bases and the J segment 1 base; nucleotides outside the gene matches: 5. The CDR3 loop spans 17 amino acids. Germline loops: CDR1 LNHNV, CDR2 YYDKDF (reference sequence). CDR3 in DNA: TGTGCCACCAGCAGAGATCGGGCTAGCGGGGGCACAGATACGCAGTATTTT. Protein sequence: CATSRDRASGGTDTQYF.

The chain has TRBV27 and TRBJ1-1, with unresolved D. This CDR3 is 13 amino acids long. The germline gives CDR1 MNHEY, CDR2 SMNVEV (reference sequence). The germline V and J ends were trimmed by 3 bases and 3 bases, with 8 bases remaining between them. DNA of the CDR3: TGTGCCAGCAGTTTTCCAGGTCACACTGAAGCTTTCTTT. Translating it yields CASSFPGHTEAFF.

This clonotype was seen a few times. This chain uses TRBV20-1 with TRBJ2-5; the D gene is possibly TRBD2 (5 bases). Germline lookup yields CDR1 DFQATT and CDR2 SNEGSKA (reference sequence). The ends were cut back, 6 bases at V and 5 bases at J, with 19 bases in the middle. The CDR3 extends over 14 amino acids. The CDR3: CSALPGSDYETQYF. In DNA, the CDR3 is TGCAGTGCCCTCCCAGGTAGCGATTACGAGACCCAGTACTTC.

The genes are TRBV2 and TRBJ1-2; 7 bases line up with TRBD1. Germline CDR1 SNHLY, CDR2 FYNNEI. This CDR3 is 14 amino acids long. V gave up 11 bases and J gave up 4 bases; unmatched junction bases: 13. The CDR3 sequence: CAGKDRASFYGYTF. The CDR3, as DNA: TGTGCCGGCAAAGACAGGGCCTCCTTCTATGGCTACACCTTC.

This clonotype appeared a few times. For the CDR3, the DNA is TGTGCCAGCAGTTTTCGGCAGGACGGGCAGTTCTTC. Its protein product is CASSFRQDGQFF. This rearrangement joins TRBV12-3 or TRBV12-4 to TRBJ2-1; D ambiguous. The V end was cut by 3 bases, the J end by 12 bases, with 12 bases between. This CDR3 has 12 residues.

This clonotype was detected only a few times. The rearrangement uses TRBV6-2 or TRBV6-3 and TRBJ2-5; D tentatively reads TRBD1 or TRBD2 (5 bases each). Judging by the DNA end, TRBJ2-7 fits better; the J call may be wrong. This CDR3 has 14 amino acids. In germline, CDR1 is MNHEY, CDR2 SVGEGT. CDR3 DNA: TGTGCCAGCAGTTACCAGGGCGGGTCCTACGAGCAGTACTTC. Amino acid sequence: CASSYQGGSYEQYF.

The gene calls are TRBV14 and TRBJ2-5; D is perhaps TRBD1 (6 bases). The J call is uncertain, as TRBJ2-1 better fits the DNA end. This CDR3 has 16 amino acids. CDR1 is SGHDN, CDR2 FVKESK, per germline. The CDR3 DNA follows: TGTGCCAGCAGCCCCCAACAGGGATGGGTTTACAATGAGCAGTTCTTC. Translation gives CASSPQQGWVYNEQFF.

The chain recombines TRBV5-1 with TRBJ2-5, with 7 bases lining up with TRBD1. The germline V gene encodes CDR1 SGHRS and CDR2 YFSETQ. The CDR3 is made up of 17 amino acids. V was clipped by 4 bases and J by 4 bases; unmatched bases: 16. This chain's CDR3 is CASSQKIPGQLGETQYF. CDR3 in DNA: TGCGCCAGCAGCCAGAAGATACCGGGACAGCTGGGAGAGACCCAGTACTTC.

This clonotype has a handful of counts. The gene calls are TRBV10-3 and TRBJ1-2, with a possible D match to TRBD1 (5 bases). Deletions cut 0 bases from V and 2 bases from J, with 16 bases between. The germline V gene has CDR1 ENHRY and CDR2 SYGVKD. CDR3 length: 17 amino acids. The CDR3 is CAISESTGTAGNYGYTF. CDR3 in DNA: TGTGCCATCAGTGAGTCGACTGGGACGGCGGGAAACTATGGCTACACCTTC.

The chain couples TRBV7-8 to TRBJ2-5; 8 bases are a match to TRBD2. This CDR3 spans 15 amino acids. Trimming took 5 bases from V and 4 from J; bases not matched to a gene: 9. The germline gives CDR1 SGHVS, CDR2 FQNEAQ. CDR3 bases: TGTGCCAGCAGCCAAATCTTAGCGGGGAGAGAGACCCAGTACTTC. Its translation: CASSQILAGRETQYF.

This clonotype was counted a few times. J is TRBJ1-1 and V is TRBV25-1, with D tentatively TRBD1 (6 bases). This CDR3 spans 15 amino acids. V was pared by 7 bases and J by 0 bases, with 15 bases between. Germline V gene data show CDR1 as MGHDK and CDR2 as SYGVNS. In DNA, the CDR3 is TGTGCCAGCACGCCCGCAGGGGTGATGAACACTGAAGCTTTCTTT. The encoded protein is CASTPAGVMNTEAFF.

This clonotype was seen only a few times. The rearrangement uses TRBV25-1 and TRBJ1-6; a possible D gene is TRBD1 (6 bases). This CDR3 is built from 16 residues. Germline V lookup: CDR1 MGHDK, CDR2 SYGVNS. V shed 1 base and J shed 7 bases, with 14 bases lying between them. The CDR3 region has the DNA TGTGCCAGCAGTGAATCCGGCAGGGGAGACAATTCACCCCTCCACTTT. Encoded protein: CASSESGRGDNSPLHF.

The chain employs TRBV20-1 and TRBJ1-3; TRBD1 matches at 10 bases. The CDR3 is 15 residues long. Trimming at V came to 5 bases and at J to 1 base, leaving 5 bases not matched to a gene. Germline V gene sequence: CDR1 DFQATT, CDR2 SNEGSKA (reference sequence). The chain's CDR3 is CSAGDRGSSGNTIYF. The CDR3 region has the DNA TGCAGTGCTGGGGACAGGGGTAGTTCTGGAAACACCATATATTTT.